One and the same sample provided the 17 T cell receptor beta chains below, sequenced in a study of T-cell memory formation after mild COVID-19. TCRdb recomputed calls from the 5' RACE reads with MiXCR, one row per CDR3 protein. The top ten hold around 13% of the sample, which has about 450,000 distinct CDR3 sequences, under 25% seen once. Sequenced sample: PBMCs or a T cell subset sorted from them (not recorded which). The receptors shown here come from an adult woman who had mild COVID-19 (a few samples of this study predate the infection). Cell type and time point are not known.

The chain recombines TRBV7-9 with TRBJ2-1; 9 bases match TRBD1. Per germline, CDR1 SEHNR and CDR2 FQNEAQ (reference sequence). CDR3 length: 17 residues. The trim removed 0 bases at V and 5 bases at J, leaving 8 bases unmatched. CDR3 sequence: CASSLAWGDRANNEQFF. CDR3 nucleotide sequence: TGTGCCAGCAGCTTAGCATGGGGGGACAGGGCTAACAATGAGCAGTTCTTC.

V and J are TRBV4-3 and TRBJ2-7; D ambiguous. The V end lost 1 base, the J end lost 3 bases, and 10 bases lay between the germline ends. Per germline, CDR1 LGHNA and CDR2 YSLEER. This CDR3 comprises 14 residues. Here the CDR3 DNA reads TGCGCCAGCAGCCAAGGGCAGCAGGACTACGAGCAGTACTTC. Translating it yields CASSQGQQDYEQYF.

This clonotype was found once. The chain carries TRBV20-1 and TRBJ2-1, with 12 bases lining up with TRBD2. The CDR3 extends over 14 amino acids. CDR1 is DFQATT and CDR2 is SNEGSKA in the germline V gene (reference sequence). After removal of 4 bases from V and 7 bases from J, the junction contained 5 bases not matched to a gene. CDR3 region: CSAKGLAGRNEQFF. The CDR3 region has the DNA TGCAGTGCTAAAGGACTAGCGGGGAGGAATGAGCAGTTCTTC.

In nucleotides, the CDR3 is TGTGCCATTTCTCTGACTAGCGGAACGAACACCGGGGAGCTGTTTTTT. Protein sequence: CAISLTSGTNTGELFF. The chain couples TRBV10-3 to TRBJ2-2; 9 bases map to TRBD2. The germline V gene has CDR1 ENHRY and CDR2 SYGVKD. This CDR3 has 16 residues. With 9 bases clipped from V and 0 bases from J, the junction kept 8 bases outside the gene matches.

This clonotype was found many times. The gene calls are TRBV2 and TRBJ2-7, with 10 bases that match TRBD1. CDR1 and CDR2 from the germline V gene are SNHLY and FYNNEI. The CDR3 is 17 residues long. V was clipped by 2 bases and J by 0 bases; unmatched bases: 7. CDR3 sequence reads: CASSEIPGQGNSYEQYF. The CDR3 nucleotides are TGTGCCAGCAGTGAAATTCCGGGACAGGGGAACTCCTACGAGCAGTACTTC.

In this sample, this clonotype turned up many times. The rearrangement joins TRBV12-3 or TRBV12-4 to TRBJ2-2, with D maybe TRBD1 (6 bases). CDR3 length equals 15 residues. V dropped 4 bases and J dropped 1 base, with 10 bases sitting between them. The chain's CDR3 is CASSSDSRNTGELFF. CDR3 nucleotides: TGTGCCAGCAGTTCGGACAGTCGGAACACCGGGGAGCTGTTTTTT.

The rearrangement uses TRBV6-5 and TRBJ2-2, with D tentatively TRBD1 or TRBD2 (5 bases each). V was shortened by 5 bases and J by 7 bases, with 17 bases between the two germline ends. CDR1 MNHEY and CDR2 SVGAGI come from the germline V gene. This CDR3 is 15 amino acids long. This CDR3 is CASSRGPTSGGELFF. In nucleotides, the CDR3 is TGTGCCAGCAGTAGGGGACCGACGTCAGGCGGGGAGCTGTTTTTT.

For the CDR3, the DNA is TGTGCCAGCAGTTATTTAACTAGCGGGCCGCAGGGGACCCAGTACTTC. It specifies CASSYLTSGPQGTQYF. J is TRBJ2-5 and V is TRBV6-5, with 9 bases fitting TRBD2. J lost 7 bases, V lost 3 bases, and 12 bases had no gene match. CDR3 length equals 16 residues. The V gene's germline CDR1 is MNHEY and CDR2 SVGAGI.

The chain links TRBV29-1 to TRBJ2-3; D gene ambiguous. CDR1 is SQVTM, CDR2 ANQGSEA, per germline. V dropped 0 bases and J dropped 2 bases, with 12 bases sitting between them. This CDR3 is built from 15 residues. The CDR3 bases are TGCAGCGTTGAAGATCCCCAGGACCTCACAGATACGCAGTATTTT. It codes for CSVEDPQDLTDTQYF.

This chain uses TRBV7-8 with TRBJ1-2; TRBD1 matches at 8 bases. Losses at the gene ends were 0 bases for V and 4 bases for J; bases not matched to a gene: 10. CDR3 size: 17 residues. The germline CDR1 and CDR2 sequences are SGHVS and FQNEAQ. The CDR3 DNA sequence: TGTGCCAGCAGCTTAGCGGCGGCGTGGACAGGGACCTATGGCTACACCTTC. This gives the protein CASSLAAAWTGTYGYTF.

This chain connects TRBV20-1 to TRBJ2-5; 11 nucleotides line up with TRBD2. J was trimmed by 5 bases and V by 6 bases; bases with no gene match: 5. CDR1 and CDR2 (germline): DFQATT, SNEGSKA (reference sequence). The CDR3 has 13 residues. In DNA, the CDR3 is TGCAGTGCAAAACTAGCGGGGGTGGAGACCCAGTACTTC. Translation gives CSAKLAGVETQYF.

The rearrangement joins TRBV7-6 to TRBJ2-7; D is unresolved. From germline, CDR1 is SGHVS and CDR2 FNYEAQ. Trimming removed 0 bases from V and 2 bases from J, with 8 bases in between. The CDR3 contains 14 residues. CDR3 sequence reads: CASSLASATYEQYF. CDR3 coding DNA: TGTGCCAGCAGCTTAGCGTCCGCAACCTACGAGCAGTACTTC.

This clonotype was recorded a few times. The genes are TRBV5-8 and TRBJ2-7, with unresolved D. Looked up from germline, CDR1 is SGHTS and CDR2 is YDEGEE. The CDR3 spans 11 residues. V lost 3 bases, J lost 3 bases, and 4 bases lay in between. CDR3 nucleotides: TGTGCCAGCAGCTGGGTCTACGAGCAGTACTTC. As protein: CASSWVYEQYF.

This clonotype was seen only a few times. The chain recombines TRBV7-9 with TRBJ1-4; 7 positions match TRBD1. V was pared by 2 bases and J by 3 bases, with 3 bases of the junction left unmatched. CDR1 and CDR2 (germline): SEHNR, FQNEAQ (reference sequence). The CDR3 totals 15 residues. In DNA, the CDR3 is TGTGCCAGCAGCTTAAGAGGACAGGCTAATGAAAAACTGTTTTTT. It encodes CASSLRGQANEKLFF.

This clonotype occurred many times. The chain couples TRBV14 to TRBJ2-1; 9 nucleotides match TRBD2. Germline V lookup: CDR1 SGHDN, CDR2 FVKESK. The CDR3 has 15 residues. The V and J ends lost 4 bases and 5 bases, in that order; junction bases with no gene match: 6. CDR3 bases: TGTGCCAGCAGCCTGTTAGCGGGAGTCCACAATGAGCAGTTCTTC. Amino acid sequence: CASSLLAGVHNEQFF. The full variable domain, in which reference TRBV14 and TRBJ2-1 provide the parts outside the CDR3, is EAGVTQFPSHSVIEKGQTVTLRCDPISGHDNLYWYRRVMGKEIKFLLHFVKESKQDESGMPNNRFLAERTGGTYSTLKVQPAELEDSGVYFCASSLLAGVHNEQFFGPGTRLTVL.

The V call is TRBV12-3 or TRBV12-4, the J call TRBJ2-4; D is uncertain. V gave up 6 bases and J gave up 9 bases, with 12 bases separating them. This CDR3 contains 12 residues. This CDR3 is CASSPLLSIQYF. In DNA form, the CDR3 reads TGTGCCAGCAGCCCCCTCCTGAGCATTCAGTACTTC.

This chain connects TRBV12-3 or TRBV12-4 to TRBJ2-5, with D tentatively TRBD1 or TRBD2 (5 bases each). V lost 5 bases and J lost 9, with 16 bases in between. The CDR3 is 13 amino acids. The CDR3 protein is CASSVVNRGPQYF. The CDR3 bases are TGTGCCAGCAGTGTAGTCAATCGGGGACCCCAGTACTTC.